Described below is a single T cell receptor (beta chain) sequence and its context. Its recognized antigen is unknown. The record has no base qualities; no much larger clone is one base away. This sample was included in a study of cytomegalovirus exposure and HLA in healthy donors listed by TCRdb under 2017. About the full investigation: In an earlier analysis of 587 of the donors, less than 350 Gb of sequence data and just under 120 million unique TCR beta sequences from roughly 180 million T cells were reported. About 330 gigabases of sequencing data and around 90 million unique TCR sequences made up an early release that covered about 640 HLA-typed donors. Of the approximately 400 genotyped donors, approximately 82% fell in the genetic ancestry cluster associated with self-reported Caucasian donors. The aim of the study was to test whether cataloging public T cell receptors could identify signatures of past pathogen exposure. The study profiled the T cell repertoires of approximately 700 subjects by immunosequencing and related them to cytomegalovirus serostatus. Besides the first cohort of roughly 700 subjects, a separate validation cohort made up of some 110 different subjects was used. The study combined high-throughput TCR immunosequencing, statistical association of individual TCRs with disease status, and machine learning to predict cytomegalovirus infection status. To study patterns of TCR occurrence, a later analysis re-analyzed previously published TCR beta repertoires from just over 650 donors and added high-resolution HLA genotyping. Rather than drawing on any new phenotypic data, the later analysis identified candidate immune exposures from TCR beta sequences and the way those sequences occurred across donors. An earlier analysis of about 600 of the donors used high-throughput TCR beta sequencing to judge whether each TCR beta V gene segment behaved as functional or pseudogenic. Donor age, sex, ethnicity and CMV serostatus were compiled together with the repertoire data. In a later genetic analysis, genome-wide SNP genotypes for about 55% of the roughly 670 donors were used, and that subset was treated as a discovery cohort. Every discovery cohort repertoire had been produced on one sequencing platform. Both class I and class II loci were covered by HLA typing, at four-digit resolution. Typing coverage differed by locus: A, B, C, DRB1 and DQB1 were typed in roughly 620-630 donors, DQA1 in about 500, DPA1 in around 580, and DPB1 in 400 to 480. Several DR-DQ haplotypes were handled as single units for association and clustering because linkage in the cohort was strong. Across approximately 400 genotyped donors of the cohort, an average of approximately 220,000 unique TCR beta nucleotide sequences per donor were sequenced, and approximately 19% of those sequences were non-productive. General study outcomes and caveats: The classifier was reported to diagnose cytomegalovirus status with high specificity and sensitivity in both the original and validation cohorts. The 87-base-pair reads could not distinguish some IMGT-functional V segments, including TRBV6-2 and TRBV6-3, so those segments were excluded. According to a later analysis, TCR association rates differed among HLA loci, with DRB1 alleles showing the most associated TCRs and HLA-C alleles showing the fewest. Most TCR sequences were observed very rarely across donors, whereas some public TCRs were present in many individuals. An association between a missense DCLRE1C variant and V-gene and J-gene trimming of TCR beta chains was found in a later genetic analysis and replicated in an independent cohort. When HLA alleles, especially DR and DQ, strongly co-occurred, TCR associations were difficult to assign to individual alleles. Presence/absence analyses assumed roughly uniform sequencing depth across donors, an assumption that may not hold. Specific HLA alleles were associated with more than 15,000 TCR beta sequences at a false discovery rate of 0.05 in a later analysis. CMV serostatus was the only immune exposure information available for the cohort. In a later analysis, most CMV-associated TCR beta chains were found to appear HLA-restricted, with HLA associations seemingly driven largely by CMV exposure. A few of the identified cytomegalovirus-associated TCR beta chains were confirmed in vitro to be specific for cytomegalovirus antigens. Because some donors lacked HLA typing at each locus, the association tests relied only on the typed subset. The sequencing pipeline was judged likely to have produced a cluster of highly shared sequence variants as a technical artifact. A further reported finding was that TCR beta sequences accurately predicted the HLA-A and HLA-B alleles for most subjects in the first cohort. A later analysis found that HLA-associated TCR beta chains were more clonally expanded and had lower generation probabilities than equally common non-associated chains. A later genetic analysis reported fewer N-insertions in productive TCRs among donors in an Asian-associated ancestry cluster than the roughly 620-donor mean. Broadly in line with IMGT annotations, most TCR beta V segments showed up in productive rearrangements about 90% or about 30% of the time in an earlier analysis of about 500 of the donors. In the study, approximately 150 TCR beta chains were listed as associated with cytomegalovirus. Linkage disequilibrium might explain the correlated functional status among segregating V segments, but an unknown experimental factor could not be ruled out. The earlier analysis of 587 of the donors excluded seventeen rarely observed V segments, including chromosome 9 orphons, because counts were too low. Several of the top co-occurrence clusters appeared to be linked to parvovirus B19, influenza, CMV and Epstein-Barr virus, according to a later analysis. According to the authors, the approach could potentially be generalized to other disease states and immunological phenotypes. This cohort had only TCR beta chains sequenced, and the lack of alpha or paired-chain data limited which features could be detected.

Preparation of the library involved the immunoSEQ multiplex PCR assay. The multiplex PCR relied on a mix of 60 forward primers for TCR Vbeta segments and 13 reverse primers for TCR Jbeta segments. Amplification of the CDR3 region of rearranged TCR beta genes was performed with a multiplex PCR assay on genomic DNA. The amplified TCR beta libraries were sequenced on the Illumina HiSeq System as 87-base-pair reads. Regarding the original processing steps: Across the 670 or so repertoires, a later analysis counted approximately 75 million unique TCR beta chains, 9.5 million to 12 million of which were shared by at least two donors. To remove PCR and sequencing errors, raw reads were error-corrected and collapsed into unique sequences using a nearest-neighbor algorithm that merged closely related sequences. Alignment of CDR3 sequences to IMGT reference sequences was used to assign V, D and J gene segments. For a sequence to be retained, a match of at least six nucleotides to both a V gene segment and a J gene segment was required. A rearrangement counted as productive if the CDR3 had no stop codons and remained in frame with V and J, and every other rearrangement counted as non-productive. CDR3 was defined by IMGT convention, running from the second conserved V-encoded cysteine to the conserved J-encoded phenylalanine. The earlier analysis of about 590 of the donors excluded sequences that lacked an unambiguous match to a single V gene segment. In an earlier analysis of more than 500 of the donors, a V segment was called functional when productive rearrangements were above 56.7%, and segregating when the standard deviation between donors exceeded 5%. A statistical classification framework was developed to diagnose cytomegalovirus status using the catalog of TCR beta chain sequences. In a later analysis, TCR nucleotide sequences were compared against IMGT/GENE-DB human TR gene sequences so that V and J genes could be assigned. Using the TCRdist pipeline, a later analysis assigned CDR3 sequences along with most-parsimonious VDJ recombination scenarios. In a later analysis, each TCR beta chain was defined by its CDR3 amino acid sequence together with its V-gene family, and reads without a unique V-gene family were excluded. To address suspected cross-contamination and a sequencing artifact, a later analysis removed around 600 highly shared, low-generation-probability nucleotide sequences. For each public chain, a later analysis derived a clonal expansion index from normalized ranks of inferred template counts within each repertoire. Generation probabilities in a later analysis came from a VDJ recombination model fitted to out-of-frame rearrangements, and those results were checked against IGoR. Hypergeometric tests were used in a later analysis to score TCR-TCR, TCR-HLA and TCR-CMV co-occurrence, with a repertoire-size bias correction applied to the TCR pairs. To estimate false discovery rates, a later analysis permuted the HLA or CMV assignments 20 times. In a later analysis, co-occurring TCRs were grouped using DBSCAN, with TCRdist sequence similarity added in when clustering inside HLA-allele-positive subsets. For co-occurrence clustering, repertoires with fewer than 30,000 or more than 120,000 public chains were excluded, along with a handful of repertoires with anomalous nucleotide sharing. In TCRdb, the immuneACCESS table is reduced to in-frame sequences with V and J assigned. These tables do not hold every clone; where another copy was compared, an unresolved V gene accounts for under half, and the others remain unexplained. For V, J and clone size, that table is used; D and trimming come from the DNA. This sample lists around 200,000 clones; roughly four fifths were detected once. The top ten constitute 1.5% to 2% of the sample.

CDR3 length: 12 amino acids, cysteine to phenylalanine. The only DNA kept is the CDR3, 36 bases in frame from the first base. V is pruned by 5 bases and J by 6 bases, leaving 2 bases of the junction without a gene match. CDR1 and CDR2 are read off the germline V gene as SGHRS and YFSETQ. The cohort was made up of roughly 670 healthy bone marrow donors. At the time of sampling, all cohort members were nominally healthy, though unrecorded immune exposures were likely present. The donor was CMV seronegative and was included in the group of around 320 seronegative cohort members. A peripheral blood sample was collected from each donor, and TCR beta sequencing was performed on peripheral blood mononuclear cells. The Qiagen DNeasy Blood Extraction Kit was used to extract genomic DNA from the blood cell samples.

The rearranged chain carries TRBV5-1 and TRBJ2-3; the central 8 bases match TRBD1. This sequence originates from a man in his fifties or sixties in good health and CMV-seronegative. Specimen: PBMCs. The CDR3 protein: CASRRTGDTQYF. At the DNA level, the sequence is TGCGCCAGCAGGAGGACAGGGGATACGCAGTATTTT.